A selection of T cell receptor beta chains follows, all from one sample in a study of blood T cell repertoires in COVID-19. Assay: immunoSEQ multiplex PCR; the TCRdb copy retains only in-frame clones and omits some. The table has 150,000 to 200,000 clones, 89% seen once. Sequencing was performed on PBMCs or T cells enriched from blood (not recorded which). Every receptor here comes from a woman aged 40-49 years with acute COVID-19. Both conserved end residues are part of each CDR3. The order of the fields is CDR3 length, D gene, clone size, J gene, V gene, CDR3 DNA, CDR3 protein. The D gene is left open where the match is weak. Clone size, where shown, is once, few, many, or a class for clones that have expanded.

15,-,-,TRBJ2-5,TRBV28,TGTGCCAGCAGTTTATTCGGACAGAACAGGGAGACCCAGTACTTC,CASSLFGQNRETQYF
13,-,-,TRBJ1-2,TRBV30,TGTGCCTCTACACAGGGAGTAAACTATGGCTACACCTTC,CASTQGVNYGYTF
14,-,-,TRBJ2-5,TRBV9,TGTGCCAGCAGCGTTCGCGGGACGGGAGAGACCCAGTACTTC,CASSVRGTGETQYF
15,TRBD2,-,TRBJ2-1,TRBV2,TGTGCCAGCACCCGACTAGCGGGGGGGCGCAATGAGCAGTTCTTC,CASTRLAGGRNEQFF
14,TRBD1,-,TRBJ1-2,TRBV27,TGTGCCAGCAGTTTAGGGGGGACAGGGGATGGCTACACCTTC,CASSLGGTGDGYTF
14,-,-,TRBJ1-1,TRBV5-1,TGCGCCAGCAGCTTGCCTGGGAGGGGCACTGAAGCTTTCTTT,CASSLPGRGTEAFF
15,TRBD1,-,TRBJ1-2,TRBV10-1,TGCGCCAGCAGTGTCCCCACAGGGGGCGCAAATGGCTACACCTTC,CASSVPTGGANGYTF
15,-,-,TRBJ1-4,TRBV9,TGTGCCAGCAGCGTAGCTAACCTGGAGGGAGAAAAACTGTTTTTT,CASSVANLEGEKLFF
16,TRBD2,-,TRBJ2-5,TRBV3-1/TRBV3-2,TGTGCCAGCAGCCAGGGGGGGACTAGCGTCCAAGAGACCCAGTACTTC,CASSQGGTSVQETQYF
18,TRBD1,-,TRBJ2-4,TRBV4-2,TGTGCCAGCAGGCAATTTTGGGGCAGGGGGCATGAGGGAAACATTCAGTACTTC,CASRQFWGRGHEGNIQYF
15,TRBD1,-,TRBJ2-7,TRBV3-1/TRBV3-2,TGTGCCAGCAGCCAAGATGCAGGGACAGGGTGGGAGCAGTACTTC,CASSQDAGTGWEQYF
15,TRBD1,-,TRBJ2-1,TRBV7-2,TGTGCCAGCAGCTTAAAAACAGGGGGTTACAATGAGCAGTTCTTC,CASSLKTGGYNEQFF
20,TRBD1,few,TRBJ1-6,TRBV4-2,TGTGCCAGCAGCCAAGACAGGACAGGAGGTGGGCTTTGGGATACCTCACCCCTCCACTTT,CASSQDRTGGGLWDTSPLHF
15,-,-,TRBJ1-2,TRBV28,TGTGCCAGCAGCTCAGGATCCACAGGCAACTATGGCTACACCTTC,CASSSGSTGNYGYTF
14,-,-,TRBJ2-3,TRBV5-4,TGTGCCAGCAGCTTGATTAGTTCCACAGATACGCAGTATTTT,CASSLISSTDTQYF
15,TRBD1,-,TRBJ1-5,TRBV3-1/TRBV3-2,TGTGCCAGCTCTTTGTCCGGGACAGGGAAACAGCCCCAGCATTTT,CASSLSGTGKQPQHF
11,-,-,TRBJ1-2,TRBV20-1,TGCAGTGCTTGGTTTGGGGGGGGCTACACCTTC,CSAWFGGGYTF
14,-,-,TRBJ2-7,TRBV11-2,TGTGCCAGCAGCCAACAAACGACAGGCTCCGAGCAGTACTTC,CASSQQTTGSEQYF
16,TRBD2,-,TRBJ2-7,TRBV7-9,TGTGCCAGCAGCTTAGTGGGAGGGCCCAAAAAGGACGAGCAGTACTTC,CASSLVGGPKKDEQYF
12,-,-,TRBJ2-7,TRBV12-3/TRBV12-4,TGTGCCAGCAGTTTCGGCCCAGGCGAGCAGTACTTC,CASSFGPGEQYF
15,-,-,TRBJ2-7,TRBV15,TGTGCCACCAGCAGAGATTGGTTAGTGACCTACGAGCAGTACTTC,CATSRDWLVTYEQYF
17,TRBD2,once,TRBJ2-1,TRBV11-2,TGTGCCAGCAGCGCAACTAGCGGGGGGGCCCCTGGCAATGAGCAGTTCTTC,CASSATSGGAPGNEQFF
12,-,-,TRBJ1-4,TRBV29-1,TGCAGCGTTGCAGGGGAATTTGAAAAACTGTTTTTT,CSVAGEFEKLFF
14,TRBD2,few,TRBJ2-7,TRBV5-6,TGTGCCAGCAGCGACGGGGGGGCGAGCGACGAGCAGTACTTC,CASSDGGASDEQYF
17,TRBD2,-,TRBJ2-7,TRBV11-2,TGTGCCAGCAGCTCCGAGGTAGGACTAGCGGGGTTGCAAGAGCAGTACTTC,CASSSEVGLAGLQEQYF
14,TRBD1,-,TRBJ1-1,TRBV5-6,TGTGCCAGCAGCGTCAGGGGGGTGAACACTGAAGCTTTCTTT,CASSVRGVNTEAFF
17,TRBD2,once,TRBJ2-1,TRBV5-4,TGTGCCAGCAGCTTGGTGACTAGCGGGGGCCTCTACAATGAGCAGTTCTTC,CASSLVTSGGLYNEQFF
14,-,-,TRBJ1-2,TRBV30,TGTGCCTGGAGTTCCGGGAATATAGGCTATGGCTACACCTTC,CAWSSGNIGYGYTF